The clone carrying this TCR beta chain was counted only a few times. The V gene lost 5 bases and the J gene lost 7 bases, with 18 bases spanning the gap. The CDR3 spans 15 residues. The source of the sample is a study of T-cell reconstitution after alpha-beta-depleted transplantation in children. Unique molecular identifiers were incorporated when the TCRbeta library was constructed. TCRdb analysed the PCR reads with MiXCR anew, one entry per CDR3 protein. The top ten clones hold about 4% of a sample with hundreds of thousands of distinct CDR3 sequences, over 9.5% of them seen once. The rearrangement joins TRBV12-3 or TRBV12-4 to TRBJ1-5; the D is unclear. This TCR derives from a human donor who donated a stem cell graft to a child with acute myeloid leukemia. The input for sequencing was PBMCs from the stem cell graft donor, taken from the stem cell graft. The CDR3 DNA is TGTGCCAGCAGTCCCACTACGGAGGGATTCCAGCCCCAGCATTTT. It encodes CASSPTTEGFQPQHF.